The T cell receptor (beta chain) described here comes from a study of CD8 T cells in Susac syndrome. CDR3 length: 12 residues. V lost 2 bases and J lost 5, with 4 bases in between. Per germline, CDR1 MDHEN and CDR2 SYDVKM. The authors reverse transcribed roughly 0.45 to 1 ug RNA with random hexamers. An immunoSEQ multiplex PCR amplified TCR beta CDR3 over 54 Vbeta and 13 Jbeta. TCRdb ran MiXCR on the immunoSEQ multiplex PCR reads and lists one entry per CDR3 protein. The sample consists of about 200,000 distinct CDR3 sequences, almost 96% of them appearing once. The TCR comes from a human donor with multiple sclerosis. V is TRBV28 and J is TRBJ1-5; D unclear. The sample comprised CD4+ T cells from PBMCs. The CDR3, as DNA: TGTGCCAGCAGTTTAACGGATCAGCCCCAGCATTTT. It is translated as CASSLTDQPQHF.